This TCR beta chain appears in the sequencing data of a study of blood T cell repertoires in COVID-19. Study at large: Sample material is recorded as cDNA or gDNA derived from T cells, B-cell-depleted T cells, or PBMCs.

With respect to this clone: Other DNA sequences within the sample encode an identical CDR3.

In the original workflow: Estimates of nucleated cell counts were drawn from the amplification of reference gene primers. The protocol was immunoSEQ multiplex PCR, while the TCRdb copy is restricted to in-frame clones and leaves out a portion. V, J and clone size were drawn from that table, and D and trimming were deduced from the DNA. This sample has about 360,000 clones; approximately 86% occur once, and the top ten carry less than 9%. The sample taken for sequencing was peripheral blood. The sequence was collected from a woman aged 55-70 years with COVID-19, enrolled during active disease.

CDR3 in amino acids: CAWSVNSYNEQFF. Written as DNA, the CDR3 is TGTGCCTGGAGTGTAAACAGTTACAATGAGCAGTTCTTC. The V and J genes are TRBV30 and TRBJ2-1; D is ambiguous. Germline CDR1 is GTSNPN and CDR2 is SVGIG (reference sequence). The CDR3 contains 13 residues. V was cut by 0 bases and J by 4 bases, with 7 bases left in between.